Sequencing of this T cell receptor beta chain was carried out in a study of T-cell memory formation after mild COVID-19. This clonotype was counted many times. The antigen is not known. CDR1 and CDR2 (germline): SGHTA, FQGNSA. The CDR3 is 15 residues long. Trimming cost V 4 bases and J 3 bases; bases outside gene matches: 8. Points from the study as a whole: Contracting CD4+ clones lay largely in CM and EM, with CD8+ ones residing in EMRA. Memory cells collected pre-infection included some clones that later responded, suggesting cross-reactive memory joined. Later expanders leaned CD4+, whereas day 15 to 85 contracting clones were balanced CD4/CD8.

The 5'RACE method, run with constant-segment primers, produced TCR alpha and TCR beta cDNA libraries (carrying sample barcodes and UMIs). TCRdb re-called the 5' RACE reads with MiXCR, one entry per CDR3 protein. The data hold hundreds of thousands of distinct CDR3 sequences, with 23% observed a single time. Sequenced material: PBMCs or a T cell subset sorted from them (not recorded which). The receptor comes from an adult woman who had mild COVID-19 (a few samples of this study predate the infection). Cell type and time point are not known. The chain recombines TRBV7-2 with TRBJ1-1, with 7 bases matching TRBD1. As DNA, the CDR3 is TGTGCCAGCAGCTACCCCAGGGGGAAGGACACTGAAGCTTTCTTT. It translates to CASSYPRGKDTEAFF. Full variable domain (remainder filled in from reference TRBV7-2 and TRBJ1-1): GAGVSQSPSNKVTEKGKDVELRCDPISGHTALYWYRQSLGQGLEFLIYFQGNSAPDKSGLPSDRFSAERTGGSVSTLTIQRTQQEDSAVYLCASSYPRGKDTEAFFGQGTRLTVV.